These 2 T cell receptor beta chains share one sample of origin, sequenced in a study of human T cells and chemical hapten exposure. TCRdb analysed the RACE reads with MiXCR anew, one entry per CDR3 protein. This sample has more than 250,000 distinct CDR3 sequences, with 7.5% to 8% found just once. Regarding time point: pre-sensitization, week 0. Treatment meaning: therapeutic diphenylcyclopropenone sensitization with weekly scalp DPC. This material consisted of whole blood, taken in connection with sensitization to the hapten diphenylcyclopropenone (DPC). The receptors were sampled from a man aged 18 to 29 with alopecia areata. Some clones in this sample may be carry-over from other donors' samples.

The CDR3 DNA reads TGTGCCAGCAGCCCCTGGACTAGCACAGATACGCAGTATTTT. Protein sequence: CASSPWTSTDTQYF. The V gene is TRBV7-9, the J gene TRBJ2-3, with TRBD2 as a possible D gene (5 bases). Germline V gives CDR1 SEHNR, CDR2 FQNEAQ (reference sequence). Trimming shortened V by 5 bases and J by 0 bases, and 9 bases separated the two germline ends. This CDR3 contains 14 residues.

This chain links TRBV5-1 with TRBJ1-2; D gene unclear. The CDR3 runs to 12 residues. Trimming removed 0 bases from V and 8 bases from J, with 8 bases in between. CDR1 and CDR2 from the germline V gene are SGHRS and YFSETQ. The CDR3 DNA follows: TGCGCCAGCAGCTTGGGGGCGCTAGGCTACACCTTC. It is translated as CASSLGALGYTF. The variable domain in full, completed from reference TRBV5-1 and TRBJ1-2, reads KAGVTQTPRYLIKTRGQQVTLSCSPISGHRSVSWYQQTPGQGLQFLFEYFSETQRNKGNFPGRFSGRQFSNSRSEMNVSTLELGDSALYLCASSLGALGYTFGSGTRLTVV.